This record covers a single TCR beta chain. These data are taken from a study of blood T cell repertoires in COVID-19. Background on the study: Spain, Italy and the United States supplied samples that represented acute and convalescent COVID-19.

Living in 25 or so US areas, the participants were between roughly 18 and 89 years of age. Clinical history reported by participants formed the basis on which cohorts were assigned. Germline lookup yields CDR1 SNHLY and CDR2 FYNNEI. The CDR3 covers 13 residues. Deletions cut 6 bases from V and 7 bases from J, with 13 bases between. In the authors' methods: From reference gene primer amplification, estimates of nucleated cell counts were derived. The assay was immunoSEQ multiplex PCR, and TCRdb's table has in-frame clones only and misses some. V, J and clone size are taken as reported in that table, and D and trimming were inferred from the DNA itself. Of about 310,000 clones listed, over 75% are singletons.

The origin of this receptor is a woman in her thirties or forties who had recovered from COVID-19. Sequencing input: PBMCs or T cells enriched from blood (not recorded which). The chain recombines TRBV2 with TRBJ1-5, with D perhaps matching TRBD1 (5 bases). The CDR3: CASRGGTGQPQHF. The CDR3 nucleotides are TGTGCCAGCAGGGGAGGAACAGGACAGCCCCAGCATTTT. The full variable domain, with the rest looked up from reference TRBV2 and TRBJ1-5, is EPEVTQTPSHQVTQMGQEVILRCVPISNHLYFYWYRQILGQKVEFLVSFYNNEISEKSEIFDDQFSVERPDGSNFTLKIRSTKLEDSAMYFCASRGGTGQPQHFGDGTRLSIL.